This note documents a single T cell receptor (beta chain) sequence. Its matching antigen is unknown. The sample is drawn from a study of T cells in Graves' hyperthyroidism and ophthalmopathy. TCR beta CDR3 sequences were amplified from RNA transcripts. First-round RT-PCR with HTBI primers amplified the TCR CDR3 region. TCRdb called the multiplex PCR reads again in MiXCR, with one record for every CDR3 protein. The table lists around 600,000 distinct CDR3 sequences, about 14% of them singletons, with about 12% in the top ten. Findings of the study overall: Ophthalmopathy cases were set apart from stable hyperthyroidism by a 13 V-J model. Model output signaled ophthalmopathy a median about seven months ahead of onset. Most expanded thyroid clonotypes above 0.001 also appeared in blood.

The sample was blood. The clonotype comes from a woman aged 45-59 years with Graves' ophthalmopathy.

The CDR3 nucleotides are TGTGCCAGCAGATCCCTAGTTTCGCGGGAGACGAGGGTCAATGAGCAGTTCTTC. Translation gives CASRSLVSRETRVNEQFF. V and J are TRBV28 and TRBJ2-1, with TRBD2 matching 7 bases. Trimming removed 6 bases from V and 6 bases from J; junction bases left unmatched: 20. Germline V gene lookup returns CDR1 MDHEN and CDR2 SYDVKM. The CDR3 sequence is 18 residues long. Full variable domain (missing parts from reference TRBV28 and TRBJ2-1): DVKVTQSSRYLVKRTGEKVFLECVQDMDHENMFWYRQDPGLGLRLIYFSYDVKMKEKGDIPEGYSVSREKKERFSLILESASTNQTSMYLCASRSLVSRETRVNEQFFGPGTRLTVL.